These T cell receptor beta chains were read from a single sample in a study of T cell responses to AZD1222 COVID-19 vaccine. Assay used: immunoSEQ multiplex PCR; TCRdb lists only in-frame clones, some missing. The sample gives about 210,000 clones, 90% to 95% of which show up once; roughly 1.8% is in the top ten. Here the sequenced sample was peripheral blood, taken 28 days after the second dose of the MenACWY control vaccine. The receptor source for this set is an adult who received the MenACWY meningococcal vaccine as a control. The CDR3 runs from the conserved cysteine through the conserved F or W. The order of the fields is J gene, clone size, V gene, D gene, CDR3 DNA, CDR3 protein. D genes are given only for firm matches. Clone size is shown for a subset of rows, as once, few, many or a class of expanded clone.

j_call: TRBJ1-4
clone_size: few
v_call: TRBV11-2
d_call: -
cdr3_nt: TGTGCCAGCAGCGGCCCCCGGGCCGCAACTAATGAAAAACTGTTTTTT
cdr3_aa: CASSGPRAATNEKLFF

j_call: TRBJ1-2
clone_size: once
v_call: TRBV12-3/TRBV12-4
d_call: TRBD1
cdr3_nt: TGTGCCAGCAGTTTTCAGGGGGACTATGGCTACACCTTC
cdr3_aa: CASSFQGDYGYTF

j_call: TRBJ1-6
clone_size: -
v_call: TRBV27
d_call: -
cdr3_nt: TGTGCCAGCAGTTTAGGTTTACAAAATAATTCACCCCTCCACTTT
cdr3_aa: CASSLGLQNNSPLHF

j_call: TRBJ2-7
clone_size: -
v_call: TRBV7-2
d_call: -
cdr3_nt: TGTGCCAGCAGCTTACTTGGCGGGGCCGCCTACGAGCAGTACTTC
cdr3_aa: CASSLLGGAAYEQYF

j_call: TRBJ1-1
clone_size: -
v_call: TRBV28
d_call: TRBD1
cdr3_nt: TGTGCCACCGGAGGGGGCCTGTCGACTGAAGCTTTCTTT
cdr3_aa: CATGGGLSTEAFF

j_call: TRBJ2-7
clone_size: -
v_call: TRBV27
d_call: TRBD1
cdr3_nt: TGTGCCAGCAGTTTAGGGACAGGGCCCTACGAGCAGTACTTC
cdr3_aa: CASSLGTGPYEQYF

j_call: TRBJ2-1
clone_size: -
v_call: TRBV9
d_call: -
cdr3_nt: TGTGCCAGCAGCGTAGGTGGGGACTCCCCACAGCAGTTCTTC
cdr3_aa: CASSVGGDSPQQFF

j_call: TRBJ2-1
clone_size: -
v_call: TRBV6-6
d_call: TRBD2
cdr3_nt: TGTGCCAGCAGCGGCCTAAAATTCCCGGGACTAGCGGGAGGCCGGGAGGATGAGCAGTTCTTC
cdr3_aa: CASSGLKFPGLAGGREDEQFF

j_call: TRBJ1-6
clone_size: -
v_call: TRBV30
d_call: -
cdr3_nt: TGTGCCTGGTCAAGGACGAATTCACCCCTCCACTTT
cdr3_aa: CAWSRTNSPLHF

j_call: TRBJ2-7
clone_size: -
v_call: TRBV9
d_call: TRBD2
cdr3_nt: TGTGCCAGCAGCGTAGCCGCGGGAGCGGGTGAGCAGTACTTC
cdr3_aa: CASSVAAGAGEQYF

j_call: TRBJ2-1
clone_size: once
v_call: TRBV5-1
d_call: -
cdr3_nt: TGCGCCAGCAGCTTGGAAGAGGGGCCCTACAATGAGCAGTTCTTC
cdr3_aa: CASSLEEGPYNEQFF

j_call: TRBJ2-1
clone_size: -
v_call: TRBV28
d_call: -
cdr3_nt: TGTGCCACCCGTTACAATGAGCAGTTCTTC
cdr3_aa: CATRYNEQFF

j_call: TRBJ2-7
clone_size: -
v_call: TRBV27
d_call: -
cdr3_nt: TGTGCCAGCAGTTTGGTCGGGTCCTTTACCTACGAGCAGTACTTC
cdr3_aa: CASSLVGSFTYEQYF

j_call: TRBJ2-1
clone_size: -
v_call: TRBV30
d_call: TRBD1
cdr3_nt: TGTGCCCATGAGGGACAGGGGGGGAGGAATGAGCAGTTCTTC
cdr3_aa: CAHEGQGGRNEQFF

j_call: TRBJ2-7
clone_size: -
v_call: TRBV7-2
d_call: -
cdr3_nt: TGTGCCAGCAGTCCAGACTACACCTACGAGCAGTACTTC
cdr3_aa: CASSPDYTYEQYF